This T cell receptor (beta chain) was documented in a study of blood T cell repertoires in COVID-19. The wider study: Sites across the United States, Italy and Spain contributed samples from acute and convalescent COVID-19.

The protocol was immunoSEQ multiplex PCR, while the TCRdb copy is restricted to in-frame clones and leaves out a portion. The profile shows roughly 80,000 clones, over 75% of them singletons. Losses at the gene ends were 4 bases for V and 5 bases for J; bases not matched to a gene: 5. Germline CDR1 SGHNT, CDR2 YYREEE (reference sequence). This CDR3 contains 15 residues. The specimen was peripheral blood. The chain uses TRBV5-4 and TRBJ2-3, with 12 positions matching TRBD2. The TCR originated in a human donor in a cohort sampled during active COVID-19. CDR3 region: CASSRGLAGIDTQYF. Here the CDR3 DNA reads TGTGCCAGCAGCAGAGGACTAGCGGGGATAGATACGCAGTATTTT.